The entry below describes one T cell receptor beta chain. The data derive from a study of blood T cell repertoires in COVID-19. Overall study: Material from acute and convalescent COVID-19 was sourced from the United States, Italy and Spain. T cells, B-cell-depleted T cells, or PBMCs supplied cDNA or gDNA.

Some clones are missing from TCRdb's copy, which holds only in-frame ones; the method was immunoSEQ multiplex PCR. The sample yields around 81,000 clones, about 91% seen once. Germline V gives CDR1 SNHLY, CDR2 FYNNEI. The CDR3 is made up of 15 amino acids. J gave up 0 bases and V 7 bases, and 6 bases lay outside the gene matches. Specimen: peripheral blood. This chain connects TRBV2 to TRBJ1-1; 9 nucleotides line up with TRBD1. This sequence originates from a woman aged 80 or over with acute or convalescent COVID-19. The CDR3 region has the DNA TGTGCCAGCAACCGGGACAGGGCCATGAACACTGAAGCTTTCTTT. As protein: CASNRDRAMNTEAFF.